What follows describes a single T cell receptor (beta chain). The data belong to a study of blood T cell repertoires in COVID-19. Under the authors' procedure: Reference gene primer amplification in the assay estimated nucleated cell counts. TCRdb keeps only in-frame clones here, not all; method: immunoSEQ multiplex PCR. The D gene and trimming were derived from the DNA, and the V and J assignments and clone size from that table. The table shows about 480,000 clones, with 89% occurring only once. Germline loops: CDR1 SGHVS, CDR2 FNYEAQ. The CDR3 is 15 amino acids. V lost 1 base to trimming and J lost 3 bases, with 12 bases between them.

Sequencing used peripheral blood. The chain has TRBV7-6 and TRBJ1-1; possibly TRBD1 for D (6 bases). This clonotype was obtained from a man aged 18-30 years with COVID-19, enrolled during active disease. CDR3 in amino acids: CASSLGVGGYTEAFF. The CDR3 DNA sequence: TGTGCCAGCAGCTTAGGTGTAGGGGGATACACTGAAGCTTTCTTT.